The 16 T cell receptor beta chains reported below all come from one sample, sequenced in a study of blood T cells in healthy people across ages. A second PCR of 7 to 11 cycles used a sample-barcoded 5' primer and a J-beta primer mix. A single record per CDR3 protein comes from TCRdb applying MiXCR to the 5' RACE reads. The sample has around 620,000 distinct CDR3 sequences; 25% to 30% are singletons. Sequenced: blood. These receptors all come from a woman in her 70s in good health.

This rearrangement joins TRBV29-1 to TRBJ1-3; weak D call: TRBD1 (5 bases). CDR1 is SQVTM, CDR2 ANQGSEA, per germline. The V and J ends lost 4 bases and 0 bases respectively, with 13 bases between them. The CDR3 runs 15 residues. The CDR3 DNA follows: TGCAGCGTTGTTGGGGCGCTCAGCTCTGGAAACACCATATATTTT. It codes for CSVVGALSSGNTIYF.

Points on this clonotype: This may be a read error, as it is one base from a much larger clone. The chain recombines TRBV27 with TRBJ1-1; D is perhaps TRBD1 (5 bases). The CDR3 extends over 14 amino acids. Germline CDR1 reads MNHEY; CDR2 reads SMNVEV (reference sequence). CDR3: CASSLYQGKAEASF. Written as DNA, the CDR3 is TGTGCCAGCAGTTTATACCAGGGTAAGGCTGAAGCTTCCTTT.

The chain links TRBV3-1 to TRBJ2-4; D ambiguous. Germline loops: CDR1 LGHDT, CDR2 YNNKEL (reference sequence). The V and J ends lost 5 bases and 2 bases respectively, with 4 bases between them. CDR3 length equals 12 residues. CDR3 loop: CASSETKNIQYF. The DNA for the CDR3 is TGTGCCAGCAGCGAAACCAAAAACATTCAGTACTTC.

The V and J genes are TRBV19 and TRBJ2-4, with a possible D match to TRBD1 (6 bases). Germline CDR1 LNHDA, CDR2 SQIVND (reference sequence). CDR3 size: 14 residues. V lost 8 bases and J lost 3, with 14 bases in between. The CDR3 loop reads CASEQGFGKNIQYF. Here the CDR3 DNA reads TGTGCCAGTGAACAGGGTTTTGGCAAAAACATTCAGTACTTC.

This chain uses TRBV6-5 with TRBJ2-6, with 10 bases that match TRBD1. The length of the CDR3 is 16 residues. CDR1 and CDR2 from the germline V gene are MNHEY and SVGAGI. Trimming cost V 4 bases and J 2 bases; bases outside gene matches: 2. The CDR3 protein is CASSLTGGAGANVLTF. The CDR3 bases are TGTGCCAGCAGTTTGACAGGGGGCGCTGGGGCCAACGTCCTGACTTTC.

This clonotype was seen a few times. The chain employs TRBV3-1 and TRBJ2-2; no firm D call. The germline CDR1 and CDR2 sequences are LGHDT and YNNKEL (reference sequence). The CDR3 is 16 residues long. V lost 1 base, J lost 4 bases, and 13 bases lay in between. The CDR3 nucleotides read TGTGCCAGCAGCCAAGTAAGCTGGGGAAGCACCGGGGAGCTGTTTTTT. Amino acids: CASSQVSWGSTGELFF.

In this sample, this clonotype turned up a few times. The rearrangement uses TRBV5-1 and TRBJ2-5; weak D call: TRBD2 (6 bases). The CDR3 covers 15 residues. Trimming left V 3 bases short and J 1 base short, with 13 bases between. Germline V gene data show CDR1 as SGHRS and CDR2 as YFSETQ. The CDR3 loop reads CASSSGEVGQETQYF. The DNA of the CDR3 is TGCGCCAGCAGCTCGGGGGAGGTGGGCCAAGAGACCCAGTACTTC.

V and J are TRBV7-9 and TRBJ2-3, with TRBD2 matching over 10 bases. The CDR3 totals 16 residues. Germline V gene data show CDR1 as SEHNR and CDR2 as FQNEAQ (reference sequence). Losses at the gene ends were 4 bases for V and 4 bases for J; bases not matched to a gene: 8. As DNA, the CDR3 is TGTGCCAGCAGCTCCCCCGCTAGCGGGGGCCCAGATACGCAGTATTTT. Protein product: CASSSPASGGPDTQYF. The full variable domain, its missing parts supplied by reference TRBV7-9 and TRBJ2-3, is DTGVSQNPRHKITKRGQNVTFRCDPISEHNRLYWYRQTLGQGPEFLTYFQNEAQLEKSRLLSDRFSAERPKGSFSTLEIQRTEQGDSAMYLCASSSPASGGPDTQYFGPGTRLTVL.

This clonotype has only a few counts. The chain carries TRBV20-1 and TRBJ2-1; 8 bases fit TRBD2. Germline V lookup: CDR1 DFQATT, CDR2 SNEGSKA (reference sequence). This CDR3 has 14 amino acids. The trim removed 2 bases at V and 1 base at J, leaving 1 base unmatched. The CDR3 protein is CSARSGGSYNEQFF. In nucleotides, the CDR3 is TGCAGTGCTAGAAGCGGGGGTTCCTACAATGAGCAGTTCTTC.

V and J are TRBV12-3 or TRBV12-4 and TRBJ1-6; unclear D gene. Trimming took off 2 bases at V and 5 bases at J, with 7 bases between the two ends. CDR3 size: 14 residues. For the CDR3, the DNA is TGTGCCAGCAGTTTATCCCTCGATAATTCACCCCTCCACTTT. Translated: CASSLSLDNSPLHF.

The chain uses TRBV20-1 and TRBJ1-3; D unresolved. Trimming removed 5 bases at V and 3 bases at J, with 8 bases between. The CDR3 has 12 amino acids. Germline CDR1 and CDR2: DFQATT and SNEGSKA (reference sequence). The CDR3 DNA reads as TGCAGTGCTCTAAGCGATGGAAACACCATATATTTT. It is translated as CSALSDGNTIYF.

A few counts support this clonotype. V gene TRBV5-1 combines with J gene TRBJ2-1; 8 bases map to TRBD2. CDR1 SGHRS and CDR2 YFSETQ come from the germline V gene. The CDR3 is made up of 15 amino acids. J was trimmed by 4 bases and V by 2 bases; bases with no gene match: 5. Here the CDR3 reads CASSFTTSEYNEQFF. The DNA of the CDR3 is TGCGCCAGCAGCTTCACGACTAGCGAGTACAATGAGCAGTTCTTC.

Here the CDR3 DNA reads TGCAGCGTTGGCGGCGGGGGGGAAGTCTGGGGCTCCTACAATGAGCAGTTCTTC. As protein: CSVGGGGEVWGSYNEQFF. The rearrangement uses TRBV29-1 and TRBJ2-1; 9 nucleotides line up with TRBD2. The V gene's germline CDR1 is SQVTM and CDR2 ANQGSEA. The CDR3 spans 18 residues. The V and J ends lost 4 bases and 0 bases, in that order; junction bases with no gene match: 13.

Turning to this clonotype: A read error may be the cause here, since a much bigger clone is one base away. The chain couples TRBV4-3 to TRBJ2-3; 8 bases are shared with TRBD2. The junction had 6 bases not matched to a gene; V was cut back by 0 bases and J by 4 bases. The CDR3 length is 16 residues. CDR1 LGHNA and CDR2 YSLEER come from the germline V gene. As DNA, the CDR3 is TGCGCCAGCAGCCAAGATCCGGGGGGGAGCTCAGATACGCAGTATTTT. As protein: CASSQDPGGSSDTQYF.

This clonotype was seen a handful of times. J is TRBJ2-1 and V is TRBV6-1; 13 nucleotides agree with TRBD2. Judging by the DNA end, TRBJ2-7 fits better; the J call may be wrong. The CDR3 contains 18 residues. Germline CDR1 MNHNS, CDR2 SASEGT. The CDR3 nucleotides are TGTGCCAGCGATCTTGGACTAGCGGGGGCCGATGATTCCTACGAGCAGTACTTC. Translation: CASDLGLAGADDSYEQYF.

This chain connects TRBV6-6 to TRBJ2-1, with 7 nucleotides matching TRBD1. CDR1 and CDR2 (germline): MNHNY, SVGAGI (reference sequence). V was clipped by 3 bases and J by 4 bases; unmatched bases: 9. There are 16 residues in the CDR3. CDR3: CASSYGRGPEYNEQFF. CDR3 coding DNA: TGTGCCAGCAGTTATGGTAGGGGGCCTGAATACAATGAGCAGTTCTTC.